The T cell receptor (beta chain) described here comes from a study of T cells in Graves' hyperthyroidism and ophthalmopathy. The CDR3 contains 15 residues. Trimming took 0 bases from V and 0 from J, leaving 8 bases between them. Germline-derived CDR1 and CDR2 are SGHTA and FQGNSA. This clonotype was found a few times. RNA transcripts gave rise to amplified TCR beta CDR3 regions. With the HTBI primer set, the TCR CDR3 went through a first round of RT-PCR. In TCRdb, the multiplex PCR reads were re-called with MiXCR into one record per CDR3 protein. The sample gives approximately 870,000 distinct CDR3 sequences, 35% to 40% of which show up once; about 9% is in the top ten.

This chain joins TRBV7-2 and TRBJ1-1, with D hard to call. The sample consisted of blood. This TCR was recovered from a young man with Graves' hyperthyroidism. CDR3 sequence: CASSLAEGMNTEAFF. CDR3 sequence (DNA): TGTGCCAGCAGCTTAGCTGAGGGAATGAACACTGAAGCTTTCTTT.